This TCR beta chain was identified during a study of blood T cell repertoires in COVID-19 (dated by TCRdb to 2018 to 2021). Regarding the research as a whole: Samples from collaborators originated in the United States, Italy and Spain and spanned both the acute and convalescent phases of COVID-19. The samples were drawn from the first 160 participants of the ongoing ImmuneRACE study and from 1,254 subjects provided by 6 global collaborators. Where available, HLA class I and class II types were obtained from metadata supplied by the sample provider rather than from assay-based typing. The dataset comprised deeply sampled blood TCRbeta repertoires from subjects exposed to, actively infected with, or recovered from COVID-19. The repertoires were released in a freely available public database intended as a resource for research on the immune response to SARS-CoV-2. The prospective study material was composed of cDNA or gDNA derived from T cells, B-cell-depleted T cells, or PBMCs. The sample metadata nearly always contained a de-identified subject ID, COVID-19 status, age in years and sex. Paper-wide results and their limitations: Clinical and demographic metadata were provided uncurated, with the amount varying by source and participant.

As for this clone: Its antigen is still unknown. No base quality values were provided; no much bigger clone lies one nucleotide off.

CDR1 and CDR2 (SGHRS, YFSETQ) derive from the germline V gene. The CDR3 numbers 15 residues from cysteine through phenylalanine. Of the read, only the CDR3 DNA is kept; its 45 bases are in frame from base 1. Trimming accounts for 0 bases at V and 4 bases at J, while the number of junction bases matched to no gene is 1. Each collaborating institution followed its own protocols to collect whole blood in K2EDTA tubes. For TCRbeta analysis, collaborator samples were shipped as frozen whole blood, as isolated PBMCs, or as DNA extracted from either sample type. TCRbeta CDR3 regions were amplified from genomic DNA using the immunoSEQ Assay, a bias-controlled multiplex PCR. Processing in the source paper ran as follows. The number of nucleated cells in each sample was estimated from the amplification of reference gene primers within the assay. To quantify the absolute abundance of each unique TCRbeta CDR3 rearrangement, sequence reads were collapsed and filtered. For each sample, productive Simpson clonality was calculated by taking the square root of Simpson's diversity index across productive rearrangements. TCRdb obtained this table from immuneACCESS and retained in-frame rearrangements with V and J assigned. These tables miss some clones; where compared with another copy, unresolved V genes account for less than half of the shortfall, and the remainder is unexplained. The V and J calls and clone size were taken over from that table, and D and trimming were inferred from the DNA. This sample holds 37,000 or so clones; roughly nine tenths were observed only once. The ten top clones hold approximately 5.9% of the sample.

The sample was peripheral blood. The clonotype comes from a human donor in a cohort sampled during active COVID-19. The chain couples TRBV5-1 to TRBJ2-1; TRBD2 fits 10 bases in the junction. The CDR3 corresponds to CASSLAAGGYNEQFF. The sequenced DNA: TGCGCCAGCAGCTTGGCAGCGGGAGGGTACAATGAGCAGTTCTTC. The CDR3, completed at both ends by the reference TRBV5-1 and TRBJ2-1 genes, gives the full variable domain KAGVTQTPRYLIKTRGQQVTLSCSPISGHRSVSWYQQTPGQGLQFLFEYFSETQRNKGNFPGRFSGRQFSNSRSEMNVSTLELGDSALYLCASSLAAGGYNEQFFGPGTRLTVL.